This T cell receptor beta chain was found in a study of cytomegalovirus exposure and HLA in healthy donors. As for the study in general: A prior analysis found 117 million unique TCR beta sequences from around 180 million T cells. Whole-study results and caveats: The investigators catalogued some 150 TCR beta chains as cytomegalovirus-associated. Excluded were some V segments that proved indistinguishable, including TRBV6-2 and TRBV6-3.

The PCR ran on 60 Vbeta and 13 Jbeta primers. Here immunoSEQ multiplex PCR was the method, and the copy in TCRdb shows in-frame clones only, minus some. This table holds 95,000 to 150,000 clones, more than 65% found once. This CDR3 is built from 12 residues. CDR1 SGHNT and CDR2 YYREEE come from the germline V gene (reference sequence). Trimming cost V 0 bases and J 7 bases, with 8 bases left between them. Note on this clone: Its specificity is unknown.

The V call is TRBV5-4, the J call TRBJ2-7, with D possibly TRBD2 on 6 matching bases. The sample taken for sequencing was PBMCs. The clonotype was recovered from a man aged 18 to 30 in good health and CMV-seronegative. The CDR3 here is CASSLAGREQYF. The CDR3 DNA follows: TGTGCCAGCAGCTTGGCGGGGAGGGAGCAGTACTTC.